The T cell receptor beta chain described here comes from a study of molecular identifiers for immune sequencing clone quantification. Study background: Naive CD8 cell RNA, from approximately 20,000 or 100,000 cells, was split five ways in replicates, with four sequenced.

Methods described previously, with TCR primers listed, were used for bulk TCR libraries. TCRdb reprocessed the PCR reads with MiXCR, giving one entry per CDR3 protein. The sample has about 640,000 distinct CDR3 sequences, 20% seen once. Study outcomes and limitations: Clones above 20 RNA copies contained over 97% of effector molecules and under 1% of naive molecules.

This clonotype has at least ten counts. The antigen is undetermined. The germline V and J ends were trimmed by 2 bases and 5 bases, with 14 bases remaining between them. The CDR3 extends over 15 amino acids. Germline V gene lookup returns CDR1 SGHDT and CDR2 YYEEEE. Input material: naive CD8+ T cells from blood, with Jurkat cell RNA spiked in. Documented subset: FACS-sorted CD8+CD4-CCR7+CD45RA+ naive T cells. The receptor's source is a human donor in good health. Some libraries in this study had Jurkat cell RNA spiked in. V gene TRBV5-6 combines with J gene TRBJ1-5, with D perhaps matching TRBD1 (5 bases). In DNA, the CDR3 is TGTGCCAGCAGCTTTCTGGGTCAGGGTGATCAGCCCCAGCATTTT. Translating gives CASSFLGQGDQPQHF. The full variable domain, its missing parts supplied by reference TRBV5-6 and TRBJ1-5, is DAGVTQSPTHLIKTRGQQVTLRCSPKSGHDTVSWYQQALGQGPQFIFQYYEEEERQRGNFPDRFSGHQFPNYSSELNVNALLLGDSALYLCASSFLGQGDQPQHFGDGTRLSIL.